A single sample gave rise to the 20 T cell receptor beta chains below, sequenced in a study of post-analysis software for immune sequencing data. Antigens for these TCRs are unknown. Sequencing libraries made from TCR beta cDNA carried unique molecular identifiers. TCRdb redid the calling of the PCR reads with MiXCR, one entry per CDR3 protein. Of fewer than 850,000 distinct CDR3 sequences in the sample, 25% to 30% were seen once. Study results and caveats: In patients, about five TRBV segments were more frequent than in controls, with TRBV5-6, TRBV5-1 and TRBV20-1 among them.

Sequenced sample: blood. Every receptor here comes from a girl aged 10 to 17 with multiple sclerosis.

The V gene is TRBV15, the J gene TRBJ2-7, with 11 bases that match TRBD2. This CDR3 has 17 residues. V gave up 1 base and J gave up 2 bases; unmatched junction bases: 7. The germline V gene encodes CDR1 LNHNV and CDR2 YYDKDF (reference sequence). Here the CDR3 reads CATSRAETSGMAYEQYF. The DNA for the CDR3 is TGTGCCACCAGCAGAGCCGAGACTAGCGGGATGGCCTACGAGCAGTACTTC.

The J gene is TRBJ2-5, the V gene TRBV9; perhaps D is TRBD1 or TRBD2 (5 bases each). The CDR3 totals 14 residues. The ends were cut back, 0 bases at V and 5 bases at J, with 11 bases in the middle. The germline V gene has CDR1 SGDLS and CDR2 YYNGEE. In DNA, the CDR3 is TGTGCCAGCAGCGTAGGAGGGACCAGTGAGACCCAGTACTTC. Protein: CASSVGGTSETQYF. The variable domain in full, completed from reference TRBV9 and TRBJ2-5, reads DSGVTQTPKHLITATGQRVTLRCSPRSGDLSVYWYQQSLDQGLQFLIQYYNGEERAKGNILERFSAQQFPDLHSELNLSSLELGDSALYFCASSVGGTSETQYFGPGTRLLVL.

This clonotype was detected only a few times. The chain has TRBV29-1 and TRBJ2-5; D is uncertain. The V end was cut by 4 bases, the J end by 2 bases, with 11 bases between. Germline CDR1 reads SQVTM; CDR2 reads ANQGSEA. The CDR3 runs 13 residues. This chain's CDR3 is CSVGEGRQETQYF. As DNA, the CDR3 is TGCAGCGTTGGAGAAGGTAGACAAGAGACCCAGTACTTC.

This chain uses TRBV20-1 with TRBJ2-5; no clear D. Germline V gives CDR1 DFQATT, CDR2 SNEGSKA (reference sequence). The CDR3 runs 14 residues. V lost 0 bases and J lost 4, with 12 bases in between. CDR3 DNA: TGCAGTGCTAGAGATGGGGTCTCCCCAGAGACCCAGTACTTC. This translates into CSARDGVSPETQYF.

The chain employs TRBV7-2 and TRBJ2-7; a weak D match, TRBD1 (6 bases). CDR3 length equals 12 residues. Per germline, CDR1 SGHTA and CDR2 FQGNSA. The ends were cut back, 5 bases at V and 10 bases at J, with 15 bases in the middle. CDR3 nucleotides: TGTGCCAGCAGCACAACAGGGTATTCCCAGTACTTC. Amino acid sequence: CASSTTGYSQYF.

For this clonotype: With a much larger clone just one base away, this may be a read error. CDR3 residues: CAGSLAPGASQYF. The CDR3 DNA reads as TGTGCCGGCAGCTTAGCACCAGGAGCATCGCAGTATTTT. The J gene is TRBJ2-3, the V gene TRBV7-2; the D is unclear. From germline, CDR1 is SGHTA and CDR2 FQGNSA. The CDR3 totals 13 residues.

This sequence joins TRBV7-8 and TRBJ2-1, with D possibly TRBD1 on 5 matching bases. CDR3 length: 15 residues. The germline V and J ends were trimmed by 1 base and 8 bases, with 15 bases remaining between them. Germline V lookup: CDR1 SGHVS, CDR2 FQNEAQ. The CDR3 DNA sequence: TGTGCCAGCAGCTTAGAGCCGCAGGGTCGGCATGAGCAGTTCTTC. This gives the protein CASSLEPQGRHEQFF.

This clonotype was seen only a few times. The gene calls are TRBV5-1 and TRBJ2-1; D remains unclear. From germline, CDR1 is SGHRS and CDR2 YFSETQ. This CDR3 is 15 amino acids long. V lost 0 bases and J 0 bases, leaving 7 bases between the germline ends. CDR3 bases: TGCGCCAGCAGCTTGGACATCTACTCCTACAATGAGCAGTTCTTC. Protein product: CASSLDIYSYNEQFF.

The chain employs TRBV29-1 and TRBJ2-3; TRBD2 aligns across 10 bases. CDR3 length: 15 amino acids. Germline CDR1 is SQVTM and CDR2 is ANQGSEA. Trimming removed 7 bases from V and 0 bases from J; junction bases left unmatched: 7. CDR3 in amino acids: CSADPLAGSTDTQYF. For the CDR3, the DNA is TGCAGCGCCGACCCACTAGCGGGGAGCACAGATACGCAGTATTTT.

Only a few counts were recorded for this clonotype. This chain links TRBV7-2 with TRBJ2-7, with 12 bases matching TRBD2. J was trimmed by 1 base and V by 7 bases; bases with no gene match: 11. The germline CDR1 and CDR2 sequences are SGHTA and FQGNSA. The CDR3 length is 17 residues. The CDR3 sequence is CASTPLAGGPRSYEQYF. For the CDR3, the DNA is TGTGCCAGCACCCCTCTAGCGGGAGGGCCTAGGTCCTACGAGCAGTACTTC.

This chain connects TRBV2 to TRBJ2-1; 12 bases match TRBD2. The V segment lost 3 bases and the J segment 9 bases; nucleotides outside the gene matches: 9. Per the germline V gene, CDR1 is SNHLY and CDR2 is FYNNEI. CDR3 size: 16 residues. The DNA of the CDR3 is TGTGCCAGCAGTGAGCGAAAGGGACTAGCGGGCGTTGAGCAGTTCTTC. This translates into CASSERKGLAGVEQFF.

The V and J genes are TRBV6-1 and TRBJ1-5; no clear D. Trimming cost V 11 bases and J 5 bases, with 13 bases left between them. Germline loops: CDR1 MNHNS, CDR2 SASEGT. This CDR3 has 12 residues. This CDR3 is CASSQRDQPQHF. CDR3 coding DNA: TGTGCCTCTTCACAGCGCGATCAGCCCCAGCATTTT.

This sequence joins TRBV15 and TRBJ1-2; no clear D. V was trimmed by 1 base and J by 4 bases, leaving 16 bases between them. CDR1 is LNHNV, CDR2 YYDKDF, per germline (reference sequence). The CDR3 consists of 16 residues. CDR3 amino acids: CATSRVGSWGGYGYTF. The CDR3 nucleotides read TGTGCCACCAGCAGAGTCGGATCCTGGGGAGGCTATGGCTACACCTTC.

The rearrangement uses TRBV2 and TRBJ2-3, with 10 bases lining up with TRBD2. The CDR3 runs to 17 residues. After removal of 4 bases from V and 0 bases from J, the junction contained 7 bases not matched to a gene. CDR1 SNHLY and CDR2 FYNNEI come from the germline V gene. In nucleotides, the CDR3 is TGTGCCAGCAGTGTCACTAGCGGGACTTCTAGCACAGATACGCAGTATTTT. Translation gives CASSVTSGTSSTDTQYF.

The chain carries TRBV7-8 and TRBJ2-7; D may match TRBD1 or TRBD2 (5 bases each). Trimming took 0 bases from V and 2 from J, leaving 11 bases between them. CDR1 is SGHVS, CDR2 FQNEAQ, per germline. CDR3 size: 15 residues. The CDR3 is CASSLAGEAAYEQYF. DNA of the CDR3: TGTGCCAGCAGCTTAGCAGGGGAAGCGGCCTACGAGCAGTACTTC.

The table lists this clonotype with a few counts. The chain joins TRBV7-2 to TRBJ1-3; D not resolved. CDR3 length equals 12 residues. Germline CDR1 is SGHTA and CDR2 is FQGNSA. V was shortened by 3 bases and J by 0 bases, with 0 bases between the two germline ends. The CDR3 region has the DNA TGTGCCAGCAGCTTCTCTGGAAACACCATATATTTT. It codes for CASSFSGNTIYF. Based on the CDR3 plus reference TRBV7-2 and TRBJ1-3, the full variable domain is GAGVSQSPSNKVTEKGKDVELRCDPISGHTALYWYRQSLGQGLEFLIYFQGNSAPDKSGLPSDRFSAERTGGSVSTLTIQRTQQEDSAVYLCASSFSGNTIYFGEGSWLTVV.

This clonotype showed up just a few times. This chain uses TRBV28 with TRBJ2-3, with D perhaps matching TRBD1 or TRBD2 (5 bases each). CDR3 length: 13 amino acids. The ends were cut back, 10 bases at V and 0 bases at J, with 11 bases in the middle. Germline CDR1 MDHEN, CDR2 SYDVKM. The CDR3 region is CATVEGSTDTQYF. CDR3 DNA sequence: TGTGCCACCGTTGAGGGGAGCACAGATACGCAGTATTTT.

V gene TRBV5-1 combines with J gene TRBJ2-7; TRBD1 matches at 12 bases. Trimming removed 4 bases from V and 5 bases from J; junction bases left unmatched: 7. Looked up from germline, CDR1 is SGHRS and CDR2 is YFSETQ. There are 15 residues in the CDR3. The DNA for the CDR3 is TGCGCCAGCAGCGGCTGGGACAGGGGGCTCGACGAGCAGTACTTC. Protein sequence: CASSGWDRGLDEQYF.

This clonotype was seen a few times. The chain joins TRBV28 to TRBJ2-3, with TRBD1 matching 9 bases. CDR3 length: 14 amino acids. V was clipped by 8 bases and J by 4 bases; unmatched bases: 7. Germline lookup yields CDR1 MDHEN and CDR2 SYDVKM. The CDR3 DNA reads as TGTGCCAGCCGGGACAGGGTGGCAGCAGATACGCAGTATTTT. The encoded protein is CASRDRVAADTQYF.

CDR3 in DNA: TGTGCCAGCAGCTTAGACCCCGGATACTTCTATGGCTACACCTTC. Translating it yields CASSLDPGYFYGYTF. The chain employs TRBV11-2 and TRBJ1-2, with D uncertain. V was shortened by 0 bases and J by 4 bases, with 12 bases between the two germline ends. Germline CDR1 SGHAT, CDR2 FQNNGV. The CDR3 has 15 amino acids.